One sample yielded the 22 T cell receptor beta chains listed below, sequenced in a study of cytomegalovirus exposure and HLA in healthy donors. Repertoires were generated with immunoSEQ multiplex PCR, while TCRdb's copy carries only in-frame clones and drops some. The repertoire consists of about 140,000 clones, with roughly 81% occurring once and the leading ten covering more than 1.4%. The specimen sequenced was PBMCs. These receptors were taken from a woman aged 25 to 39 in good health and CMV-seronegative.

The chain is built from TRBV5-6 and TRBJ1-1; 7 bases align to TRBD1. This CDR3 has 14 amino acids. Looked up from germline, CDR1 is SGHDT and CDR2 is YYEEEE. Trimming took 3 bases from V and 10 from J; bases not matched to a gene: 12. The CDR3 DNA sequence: TGTGCCAGCAGCTCCCTTAAACAGGGGCCGTCAGCTTTCTTT. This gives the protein CASSSLKQGPSAFF. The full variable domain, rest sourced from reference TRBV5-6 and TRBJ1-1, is DAGVTQSPTHLIKTRGQQVTLRCSPKSGHDTVSWYQQALGQGPQFIFQYYEEEERQRGNFPDRFSGHQFPNYSSELNVNALLLGDSALYLCASSSLKQGPSAFFGQGTRLTVV.

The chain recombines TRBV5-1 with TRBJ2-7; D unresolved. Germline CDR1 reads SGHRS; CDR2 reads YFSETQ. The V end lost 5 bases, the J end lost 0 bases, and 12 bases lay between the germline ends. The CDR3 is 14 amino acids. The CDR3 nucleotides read TGCGCCAGCAGGCAGGTTCTCACCTCCTACGAGCAGTACTTC. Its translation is CASRQVLTSYEQYF.

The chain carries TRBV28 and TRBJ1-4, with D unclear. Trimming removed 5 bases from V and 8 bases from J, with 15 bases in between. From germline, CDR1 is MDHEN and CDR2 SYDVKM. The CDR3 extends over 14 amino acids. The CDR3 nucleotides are TGTGCCAGCAGTCCCCGCGCGGTGGTGGAAAAACTGTTTTTT. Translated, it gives CASSPRAVVEKLFF.

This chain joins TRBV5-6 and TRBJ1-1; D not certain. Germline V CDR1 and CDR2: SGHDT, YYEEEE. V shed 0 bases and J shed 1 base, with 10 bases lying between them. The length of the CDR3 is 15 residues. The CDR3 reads CASSLVPYKNTEAFF. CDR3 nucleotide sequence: TGTGCCAGCAGCTTGGTACCGTACAAGAACACTGAAGCTTTCTTT.

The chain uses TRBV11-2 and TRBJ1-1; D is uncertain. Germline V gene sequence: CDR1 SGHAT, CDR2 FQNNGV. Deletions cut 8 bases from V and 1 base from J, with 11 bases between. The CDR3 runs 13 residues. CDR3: CASALQRNTEAFF. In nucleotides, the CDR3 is TGTGCCAGCGCGCTACAGAGGAACACTGAAGCTTTCTTT.

CDR3 DNA: TGTGCCAGCGTGGGAGGGGGGGGTAGCAATGAGCAGTTCTTC. This encodes CASVGGGGSNEQFF. V usage is TRBV28 and J usage is TRBJ2-1, with D perhaps TRBD2 (7 bases). Germline V gene lookup returns CDR1 MDHEN and CDR2 SYDVKM. The CDR3 length is 14 residues. V dropped 8 bases and J dropped 6 bases, with 17 bases sitting between them.

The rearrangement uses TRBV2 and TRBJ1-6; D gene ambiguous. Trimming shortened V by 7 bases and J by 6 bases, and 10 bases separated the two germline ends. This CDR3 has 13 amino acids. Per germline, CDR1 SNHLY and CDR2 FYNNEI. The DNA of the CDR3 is TGTGCCAGCATTTCTCGGTTTAATTCACCCCTCCACTTT. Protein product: CASISRFNSPLHF.

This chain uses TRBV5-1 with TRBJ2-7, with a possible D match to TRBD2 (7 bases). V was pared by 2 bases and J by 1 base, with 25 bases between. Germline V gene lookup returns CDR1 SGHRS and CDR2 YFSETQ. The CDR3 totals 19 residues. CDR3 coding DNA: TGCGCCAGCAGCTTCCTGGTCGGGGGGCGCGCACCCTTTTCCTACGAGCAGTACTTC. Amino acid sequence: CASSFLVGGRAPFSYEQYF.

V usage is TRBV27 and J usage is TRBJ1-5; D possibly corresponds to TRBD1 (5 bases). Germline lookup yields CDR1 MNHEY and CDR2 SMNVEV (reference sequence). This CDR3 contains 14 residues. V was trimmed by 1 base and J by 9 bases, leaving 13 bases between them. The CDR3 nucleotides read TGTGCCAGCAGTTTATTGGAGGGGCTGGGGCCCCAGCATTTT. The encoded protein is CASSLLEGLGPQHF.

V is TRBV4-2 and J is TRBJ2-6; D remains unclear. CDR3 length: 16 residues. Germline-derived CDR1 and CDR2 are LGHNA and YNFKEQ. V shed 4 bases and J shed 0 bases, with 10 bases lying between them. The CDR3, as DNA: TGTGCCAGCAGCCCCGCCGCGGTCTCTGGGGCCAACGTCCTGACTTTC. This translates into CASSPAAVSGANVLTF.

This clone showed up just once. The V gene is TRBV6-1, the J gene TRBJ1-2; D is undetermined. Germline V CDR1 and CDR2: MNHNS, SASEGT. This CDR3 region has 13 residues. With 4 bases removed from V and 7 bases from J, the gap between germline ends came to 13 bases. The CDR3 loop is CASSGGTWSGYTF. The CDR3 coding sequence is TGTGCCAGCAGTGGAGGAACCTGGTCTGGCTACACCTTC.

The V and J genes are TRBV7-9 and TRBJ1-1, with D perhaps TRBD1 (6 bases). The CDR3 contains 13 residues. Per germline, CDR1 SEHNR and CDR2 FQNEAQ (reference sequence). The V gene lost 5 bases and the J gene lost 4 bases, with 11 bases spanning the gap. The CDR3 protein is CASSLQGGTEAFF. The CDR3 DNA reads TGTGCCAGCAGCCTACAGGGTGGCACTGAAGCTTTCTTT. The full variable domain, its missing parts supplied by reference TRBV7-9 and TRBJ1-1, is DTGVSQNPRHKITKRGQNVTFRCDPISEHNRLYWYRQTLGQGPEFLTYFQNEAQLEKSRLLSDRFSAERPKGSFSTLEIQRTEQGDSAMYLCASSLQGGTEAFFGQGTRLTVV.

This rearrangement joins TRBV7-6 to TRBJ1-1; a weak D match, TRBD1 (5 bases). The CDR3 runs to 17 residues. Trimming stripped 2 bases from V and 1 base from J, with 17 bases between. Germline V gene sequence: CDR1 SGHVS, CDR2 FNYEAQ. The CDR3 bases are TGTGCCAGCAGCTTAAAAACCCTCGGCAGGGCGAACACTGAAGCTTTCTTT. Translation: CASSLKTLGRANTEAFF. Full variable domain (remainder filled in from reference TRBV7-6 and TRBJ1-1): GAGVSQSPRYKVTKRGQDVALRCDPISGHVSLYWYRQALGQGPEFLTYFNYEAQQDKSGLPNDRFSAERPEGSISTLTIQRTEQRDSAMYRCASSLKTLGRANTEAFFGQGTRLTVV.

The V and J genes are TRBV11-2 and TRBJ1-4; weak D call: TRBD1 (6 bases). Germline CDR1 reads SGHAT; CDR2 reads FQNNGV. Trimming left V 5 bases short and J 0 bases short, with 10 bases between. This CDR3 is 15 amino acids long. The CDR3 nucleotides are TGTGCCAGCAGCGCTGAGGGGGCAACTAATGAAAAACTGTTTTTT. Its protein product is CASSAEGATNEKLFF.

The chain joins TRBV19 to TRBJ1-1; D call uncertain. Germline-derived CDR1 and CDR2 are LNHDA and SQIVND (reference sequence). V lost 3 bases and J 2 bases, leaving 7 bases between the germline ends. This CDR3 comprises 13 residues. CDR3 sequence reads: CASSIFPNTEAFF. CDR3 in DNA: TGTGCCAGTAGTATCTTTCCTAACACTGAAGCTTTCTTT.

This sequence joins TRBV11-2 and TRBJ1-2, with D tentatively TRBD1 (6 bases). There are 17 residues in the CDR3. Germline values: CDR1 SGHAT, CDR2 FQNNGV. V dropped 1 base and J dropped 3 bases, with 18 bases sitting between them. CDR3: CASSLGRGEGVYYGYTF. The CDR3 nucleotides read TGTGCCAGCAGCTTAGGTCGCGGGGAGGGGGTTTACTATGGCTACACCTTC. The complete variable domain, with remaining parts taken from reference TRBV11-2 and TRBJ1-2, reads EAGVAQSPRYKIIEKRQSVAFWCNPISGHATLYWYQQILGQGPKLLIQFQNNGVVDDSQLPKDRFSAERLKGVDSTLKIQPAKLEDSAVYLCASSLGRGEGVYYGYTFGSGTRLTVV.

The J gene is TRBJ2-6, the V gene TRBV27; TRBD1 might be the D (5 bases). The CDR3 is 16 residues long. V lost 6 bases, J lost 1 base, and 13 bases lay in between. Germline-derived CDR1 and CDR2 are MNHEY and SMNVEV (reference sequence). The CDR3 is CASRITGPSGANVLTF. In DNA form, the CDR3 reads TGTGCCAGCAGGATAACAGGTCCATCTGGGGCCAACGTCCTGACTTTC.

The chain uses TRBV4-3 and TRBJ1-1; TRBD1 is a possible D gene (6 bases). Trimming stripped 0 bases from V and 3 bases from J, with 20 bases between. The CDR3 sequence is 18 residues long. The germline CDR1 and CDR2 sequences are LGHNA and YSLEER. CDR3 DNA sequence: TGCGCCAGCAGCCAAGATCCATCCGGAACAGGGAGGGACACTGAAGCTTTCTTT. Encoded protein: CASSQDPSGTGRDTEAFF.

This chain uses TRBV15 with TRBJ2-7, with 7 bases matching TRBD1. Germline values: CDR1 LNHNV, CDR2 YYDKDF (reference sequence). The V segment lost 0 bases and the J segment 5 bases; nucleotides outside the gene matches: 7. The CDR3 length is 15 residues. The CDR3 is CATSRDRDRVNEQYF. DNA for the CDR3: TGTGCCACCAGCAGAGATCGTGACAGGGTAAACGAGCAGTACTTC.

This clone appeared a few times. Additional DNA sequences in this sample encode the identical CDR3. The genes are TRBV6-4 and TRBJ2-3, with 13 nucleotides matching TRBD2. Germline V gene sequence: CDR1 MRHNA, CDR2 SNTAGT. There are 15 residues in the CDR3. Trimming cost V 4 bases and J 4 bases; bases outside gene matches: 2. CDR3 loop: CASSVLAGGPDTQYF. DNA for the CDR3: TGTGCCAGCAGTGTACTAGCGGGGGGGCCAGATACGCAGTATTTT.

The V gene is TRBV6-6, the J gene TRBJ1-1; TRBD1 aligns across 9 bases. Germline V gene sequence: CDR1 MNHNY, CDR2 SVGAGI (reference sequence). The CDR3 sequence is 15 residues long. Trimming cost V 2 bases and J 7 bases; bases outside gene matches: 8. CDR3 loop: CASSYTTGGGGEAFF. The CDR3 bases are TGTGCCAGCAGTTACACCACAGGGGGCGGGGGTGAAGCTTTCTTT.

The CDR3 protein is CASSTSGGYSYNEQFF. The CDR3, as DNA: TGTGCCAGCTCCACTAGCGGGGGCTACTCCTACAATGAGCAGTTCTTC. The chain joins TRBV18 to TRBJ2-1; 11 bases are shared with TRBD2. The junction had 4 bases not matched to a gene; V was cut back by 6 bases and J by 0 bases. From germline, CDR1 is KGHSH and CDR2 LQKENI. The CDR3 has 16 amino acids.